The clone carrying this T cell receptor (beta chain) has at least ten counts. These data are taken from a study of blood T cell repertoires in COVID-19. The table came from immunoSEQ multiplex PCR; TCRdb's copy has only in-frame clones and leaves some out. This sample has 230,000 or so clones, with around nine tenths found just once. This CDR3 contains 15 residues. Trimming removed 0 bases from V and 3 bases from J, with 12 bases in between. Germline V gene data show CDR1 as LGHNA and CDR2 as YNFKEQ. Participants spanned ages about 18 to 90 years and resided in 24 US areas. The sequencing input was PBMCs or T cells enriched from blood (not recorded which). This clonotype originated in a woman in her 50s with acute COVID-19. The chain links TRBV4-2 to TRBJ2-7; D is possibly TRBD1 (5 bases). CDR3 protein: CASSQEQVNVYEQYF. The CDR3 bases are TGTGCCAGCAGCCAAGAACAGGTTAACGTCTACGAGCAGTACTTC.